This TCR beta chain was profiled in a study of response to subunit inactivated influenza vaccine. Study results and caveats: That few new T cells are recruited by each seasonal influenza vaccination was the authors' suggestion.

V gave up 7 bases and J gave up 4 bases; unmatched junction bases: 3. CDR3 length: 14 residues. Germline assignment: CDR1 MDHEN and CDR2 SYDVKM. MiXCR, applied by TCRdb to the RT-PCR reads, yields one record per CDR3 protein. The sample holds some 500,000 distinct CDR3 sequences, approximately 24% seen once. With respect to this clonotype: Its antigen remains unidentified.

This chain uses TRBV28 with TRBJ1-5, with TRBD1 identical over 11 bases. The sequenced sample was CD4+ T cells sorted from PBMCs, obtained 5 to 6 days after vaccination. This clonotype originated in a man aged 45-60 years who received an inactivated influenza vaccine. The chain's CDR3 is CASIRDRGNQPQHF. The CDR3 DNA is TGTGCCAGCATCAGGGACAGGGGGAATCAGCCCCAGCATTTT.